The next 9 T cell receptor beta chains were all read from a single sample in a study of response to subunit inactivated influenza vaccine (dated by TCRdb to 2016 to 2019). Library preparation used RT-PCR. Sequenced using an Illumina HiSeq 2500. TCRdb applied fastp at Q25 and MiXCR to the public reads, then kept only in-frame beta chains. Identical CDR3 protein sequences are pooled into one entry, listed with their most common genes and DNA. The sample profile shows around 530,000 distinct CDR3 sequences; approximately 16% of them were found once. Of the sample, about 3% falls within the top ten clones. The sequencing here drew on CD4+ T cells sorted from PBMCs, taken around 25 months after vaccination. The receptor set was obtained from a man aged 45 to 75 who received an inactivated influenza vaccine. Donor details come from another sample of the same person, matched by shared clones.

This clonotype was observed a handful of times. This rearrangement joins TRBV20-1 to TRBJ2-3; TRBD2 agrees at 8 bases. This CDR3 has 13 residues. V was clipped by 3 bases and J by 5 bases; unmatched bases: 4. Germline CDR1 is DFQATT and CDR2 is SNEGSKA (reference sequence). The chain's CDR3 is CSASGGAKDTQYF. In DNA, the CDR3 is TGCAGTGCTAGCGGGGGGGCCAAAGATACGCAGTATTTT.

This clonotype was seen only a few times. The CDR3 loop is CASTWGLPGETQYF. CDR3 nucleotides: TGTGCCAGCACCTGGGGGCTCCCCGGTGAGACCCAGTACTTC. The chain links TRBV7-2 to TRBJ2-5; maybe TRBD1 (6 bases). The CDR3 has 14 residues. Between the trimmed V and J ends, which lost 7 bases and 5 bases, there was a span of 17 bases. CDR1 SGHTA and CDR2 FQGNSA come from the germline V gene.

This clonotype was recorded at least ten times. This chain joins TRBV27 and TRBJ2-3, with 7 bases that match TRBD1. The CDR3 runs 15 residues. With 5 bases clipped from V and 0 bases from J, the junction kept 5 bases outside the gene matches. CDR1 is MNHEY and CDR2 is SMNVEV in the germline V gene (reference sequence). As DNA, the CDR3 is TGTGCCAGCAGTGTGACAGGGAGAAGCACAGATACGCAGTATTTT. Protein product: CASSVTGRSTDTQYF.

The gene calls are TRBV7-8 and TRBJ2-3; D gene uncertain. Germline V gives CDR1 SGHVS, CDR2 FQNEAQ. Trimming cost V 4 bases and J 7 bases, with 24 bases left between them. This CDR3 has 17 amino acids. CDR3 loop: CASSSESWSPSMNTQYF. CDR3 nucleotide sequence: TGTGCCAGCAGCTCCGAGTCTTGGTCTCCTTCTATGAATACGCAGTATTTT.

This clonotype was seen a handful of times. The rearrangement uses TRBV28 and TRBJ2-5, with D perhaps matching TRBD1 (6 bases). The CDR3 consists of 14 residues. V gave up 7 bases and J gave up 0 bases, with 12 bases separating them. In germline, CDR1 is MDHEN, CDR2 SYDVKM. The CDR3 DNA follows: TGTGCCAGCAACGCTCGGGACAACCAAGAGACCCAGTACTTC. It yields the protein CASNARDNQETQYF.

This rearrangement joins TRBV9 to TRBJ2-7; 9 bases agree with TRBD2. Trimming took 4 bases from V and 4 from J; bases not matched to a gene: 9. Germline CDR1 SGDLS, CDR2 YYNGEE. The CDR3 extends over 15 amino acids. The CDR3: CASSPSSRGGYEQYF. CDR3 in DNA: TGTGCCAGCAGCCCGAGCTCGCGGGGGGGTTACGAGCAGTACTTC.

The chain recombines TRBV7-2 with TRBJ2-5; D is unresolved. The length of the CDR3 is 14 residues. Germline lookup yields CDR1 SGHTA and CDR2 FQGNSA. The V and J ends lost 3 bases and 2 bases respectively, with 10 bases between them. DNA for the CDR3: TGTGCCAGCAGCTTGGATCGCTGGCAAGAGACCCAGTACTTC. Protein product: CASSLDRWQETQYF.

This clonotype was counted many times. CDR3 sequence reads: CSARRGGQQGEQFF. The CDR3 DNA reads TGCAGTGCTAGGCGGGGGGGCCAGCAAGGCGAGCAGTTCTTC. This rearrangement joins TRBV20-1 to TRBJ2-1; 9 bases agree with TRBD2. This CDR3 is 14 amino acids long. The germline V gene encodes CDR1 DFQATT and CDR2 SNEGSKA (reference sequence). V lost 3 bases, J lost 10 bases, and 10 bases stayed unmatched.

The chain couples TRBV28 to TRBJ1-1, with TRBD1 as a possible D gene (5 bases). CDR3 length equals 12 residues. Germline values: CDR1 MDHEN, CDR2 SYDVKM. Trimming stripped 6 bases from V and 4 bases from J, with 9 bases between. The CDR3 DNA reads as TGTGCCAGCAGGAGGAGGGGCACTGAAGCTTTCTTT. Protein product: CASRRRGTEAFF.